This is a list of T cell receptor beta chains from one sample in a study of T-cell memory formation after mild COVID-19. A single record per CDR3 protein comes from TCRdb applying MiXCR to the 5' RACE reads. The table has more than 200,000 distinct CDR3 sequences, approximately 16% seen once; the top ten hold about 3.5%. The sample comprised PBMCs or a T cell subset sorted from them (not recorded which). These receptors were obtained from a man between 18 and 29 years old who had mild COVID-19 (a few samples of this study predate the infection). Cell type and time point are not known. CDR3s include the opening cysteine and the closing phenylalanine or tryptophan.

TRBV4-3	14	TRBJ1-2	CASSQDAQERGYTF
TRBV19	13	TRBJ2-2	CASSTTVTGELFF
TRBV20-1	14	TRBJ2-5	CSAWVGEPRETQYF
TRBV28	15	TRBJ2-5	CASRRASGYQETQYF
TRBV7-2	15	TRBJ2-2	CASSIPRGNTGELFF
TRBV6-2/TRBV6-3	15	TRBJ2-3	CASSGAGAGADTQYF
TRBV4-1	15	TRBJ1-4	CASRALQGEDEKLFF
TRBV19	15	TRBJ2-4	CASRNIGQAIDIQYF
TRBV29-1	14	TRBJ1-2	CSVARTVTNYGYTF
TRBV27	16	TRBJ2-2	CASSSGLAGGPGELFF
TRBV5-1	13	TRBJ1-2	CASSLEKGYGYTF
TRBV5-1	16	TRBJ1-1	CASSHGSAGGYTEAFF
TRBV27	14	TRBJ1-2	CASSTDRGMYGYTF
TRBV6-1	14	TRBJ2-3	CASQRGGSTDTQYF
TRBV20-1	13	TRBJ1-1	CSARDGGNTEAFF
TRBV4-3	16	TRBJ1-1	CASSQEEDRVVGEAFF
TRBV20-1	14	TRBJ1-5	CSARGTGANQPQHF
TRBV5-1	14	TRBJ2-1	CASSYGLAGGEQFF
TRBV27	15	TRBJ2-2	CASRIRTGGFGELFF
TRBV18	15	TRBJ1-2	CASSPDRVGGHGYTF
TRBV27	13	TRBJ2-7	CASSFDSSYEQYF
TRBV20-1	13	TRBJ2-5	CSLDRGGQETQYF
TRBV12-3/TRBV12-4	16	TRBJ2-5	CASSLIGRGGQETQYF
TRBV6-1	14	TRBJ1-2	CASSEVTGTVGYTF
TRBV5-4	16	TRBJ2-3	CASSSPAGEGTDTQYF
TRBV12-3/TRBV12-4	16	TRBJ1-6	CASRNGGHSYNSPLHF
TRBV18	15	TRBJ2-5	CASSQLAGVQETQYF
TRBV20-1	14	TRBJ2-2	CSAKGQGTTGELFF
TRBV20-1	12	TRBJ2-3	CSARTSTDTQYF
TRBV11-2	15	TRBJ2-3	CASSLPGQGTDTQYF
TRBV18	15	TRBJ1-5	CASSPRGARNQPQHF
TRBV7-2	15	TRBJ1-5	CASSVGQGGYQPQHF
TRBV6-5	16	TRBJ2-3	CASSSPGGKHPDTQYF
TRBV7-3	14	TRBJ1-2	CASSPPGANYGYTF
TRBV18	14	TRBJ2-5	CASSPIRSRETQYF
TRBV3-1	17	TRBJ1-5	CASSLGIWGPSGQPQHF
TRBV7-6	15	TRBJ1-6	CASSLKGGYDSPLHF
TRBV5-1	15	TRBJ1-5	CASSPSPGDLGPQHF
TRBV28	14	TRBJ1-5	CAITTGASNQPQHF
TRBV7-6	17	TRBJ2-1	CASSQEFPTTRPAEQFF
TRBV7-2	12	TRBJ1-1	CASSFGTVAAFF
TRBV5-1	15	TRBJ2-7	CASSPSPGQIYEQYF
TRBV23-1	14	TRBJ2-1	CASRPQGLGNEQFF